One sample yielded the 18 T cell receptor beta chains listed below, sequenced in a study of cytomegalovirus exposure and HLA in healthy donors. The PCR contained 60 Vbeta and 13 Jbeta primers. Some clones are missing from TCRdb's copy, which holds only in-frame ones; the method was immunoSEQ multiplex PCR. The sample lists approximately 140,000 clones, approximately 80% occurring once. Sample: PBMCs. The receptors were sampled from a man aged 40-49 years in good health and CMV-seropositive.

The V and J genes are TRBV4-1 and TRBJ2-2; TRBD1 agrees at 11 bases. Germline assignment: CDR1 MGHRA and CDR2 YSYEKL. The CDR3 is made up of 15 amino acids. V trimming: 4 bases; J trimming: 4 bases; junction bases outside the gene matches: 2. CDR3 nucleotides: TGCGCCAGCAGCCTCGGACAGGGGGCCACCGGGGAGCTGTTTTTT. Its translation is CASSLGQGATGELFF.

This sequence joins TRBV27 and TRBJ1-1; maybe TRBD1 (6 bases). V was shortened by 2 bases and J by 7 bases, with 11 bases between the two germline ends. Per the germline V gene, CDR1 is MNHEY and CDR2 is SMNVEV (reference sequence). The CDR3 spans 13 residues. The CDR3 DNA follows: TGTGCCAGCAGTTTAAAAGCGGACAGTGAAGCTTTCTTT. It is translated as CASSLKADSEAFF.

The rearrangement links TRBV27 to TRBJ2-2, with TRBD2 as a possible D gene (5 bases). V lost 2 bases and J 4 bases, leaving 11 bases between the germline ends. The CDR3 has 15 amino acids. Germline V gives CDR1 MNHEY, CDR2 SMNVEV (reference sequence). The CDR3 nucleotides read TGTGCCAGCAGTTTAGGGATCAGCGGCACCGGGGAGCTGTTTTTT. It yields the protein CASSLGISGTGELFF.

DNA of the CDR3: TGTGCCAGCAGCTTAGGCAGGGACAGGGCATCTGCGCAGTTCTTC. Amino acid sequence: CASSLGRDRASAQFF. The J gene is TRBJ2-1, the V gene TRBV7-9, with 9 bases fitting TRBD1. The CDR3 is 15 residues long. J gave up 12 bases and V 1 base, and 10 bases lay outside the gene matches. Germline-derived CDR1 and CDR2 are SEHNR and FQNEAQ (reference sequence).

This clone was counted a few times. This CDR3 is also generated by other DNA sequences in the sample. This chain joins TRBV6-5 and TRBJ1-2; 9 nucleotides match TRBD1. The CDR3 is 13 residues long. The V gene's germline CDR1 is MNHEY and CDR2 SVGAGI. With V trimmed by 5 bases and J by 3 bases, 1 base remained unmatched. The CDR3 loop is CASSRDRDYGYTF. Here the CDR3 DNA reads TGTGCCAGCAGTCGGGACAGGGACTATGGCTACACCTTC.

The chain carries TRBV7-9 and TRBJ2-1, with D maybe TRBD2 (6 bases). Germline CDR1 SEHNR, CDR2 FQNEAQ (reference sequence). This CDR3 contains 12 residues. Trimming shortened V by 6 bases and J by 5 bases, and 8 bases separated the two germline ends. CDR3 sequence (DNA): TGTGCCAGCAGAAGACTAGACAATGAGCAGTTCTTC. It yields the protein CASRRLDNEQFF.

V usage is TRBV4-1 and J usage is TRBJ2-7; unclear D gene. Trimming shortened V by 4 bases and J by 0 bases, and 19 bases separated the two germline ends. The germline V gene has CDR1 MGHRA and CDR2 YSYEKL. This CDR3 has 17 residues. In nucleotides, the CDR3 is TGCGCCAGCAGCCGAACACCAGGCGAGCACCTCTCCTACGAGCAGTACTTC. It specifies CASSRTPGEHLSYEQYF.

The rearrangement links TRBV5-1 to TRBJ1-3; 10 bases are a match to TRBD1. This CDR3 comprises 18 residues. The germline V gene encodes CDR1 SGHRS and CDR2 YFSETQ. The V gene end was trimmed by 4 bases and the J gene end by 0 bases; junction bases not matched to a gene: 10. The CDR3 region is CASSRDRGLAGSGNTIYF. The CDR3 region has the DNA TGCGCCAGCAGCAGGGACAGGGGTTTGGCCGGCTCTGGAAACACCATATATTTT.

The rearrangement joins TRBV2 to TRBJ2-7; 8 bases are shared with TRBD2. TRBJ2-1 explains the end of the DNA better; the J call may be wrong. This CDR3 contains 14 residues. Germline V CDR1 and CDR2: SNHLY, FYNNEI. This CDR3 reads CASSPVLAGNEQFF. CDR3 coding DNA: TGTGCCAGCAGCCCCGTGTTAGCGGGGAATGAGCAGTTCTTC.

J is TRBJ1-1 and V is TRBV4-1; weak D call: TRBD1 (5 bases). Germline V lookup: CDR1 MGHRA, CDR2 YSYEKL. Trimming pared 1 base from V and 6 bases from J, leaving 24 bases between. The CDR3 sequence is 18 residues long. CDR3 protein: CASSQGSKLTDPGPEAFF. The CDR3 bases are TGCGCCAGCAGCCAAGGAAGCAAATTGACAGACCCAGGCCCTGAAGCTTTCTTT.

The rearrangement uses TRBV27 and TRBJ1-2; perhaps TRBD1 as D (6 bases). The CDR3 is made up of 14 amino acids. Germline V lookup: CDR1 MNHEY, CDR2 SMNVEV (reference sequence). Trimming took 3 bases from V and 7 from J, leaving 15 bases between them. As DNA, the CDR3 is TGTGCCAGCAGTTTCGGGGGGGCGAAAGGTGGCTACACCTTC. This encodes CASSFGGAKGGYTF.

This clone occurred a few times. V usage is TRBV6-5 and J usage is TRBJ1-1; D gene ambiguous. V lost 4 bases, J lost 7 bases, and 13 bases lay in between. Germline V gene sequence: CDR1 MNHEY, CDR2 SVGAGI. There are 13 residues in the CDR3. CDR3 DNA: TGTGCCAGCAGTTCCCCGGGTCTATTTGAAGCTTTCTTT. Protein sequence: CASSSPGLFEAFF.

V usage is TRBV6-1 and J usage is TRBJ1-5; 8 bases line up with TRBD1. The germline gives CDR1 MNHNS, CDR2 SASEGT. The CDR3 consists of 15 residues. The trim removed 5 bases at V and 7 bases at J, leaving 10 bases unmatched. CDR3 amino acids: CASSWDRSIQQPQHF. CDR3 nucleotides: TGTGCCAGCAGTTGGGACAGGAGTATCCAACAGCCCCAGCATTTT.

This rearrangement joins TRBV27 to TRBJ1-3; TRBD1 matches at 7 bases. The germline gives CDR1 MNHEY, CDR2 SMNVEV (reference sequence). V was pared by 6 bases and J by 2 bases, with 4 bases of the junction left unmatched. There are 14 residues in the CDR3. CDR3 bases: TGTGCCAGCAGATCCCAGGGGGCTGGAAACACCATATATTTT. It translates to CASRSQGAGNTIYF.

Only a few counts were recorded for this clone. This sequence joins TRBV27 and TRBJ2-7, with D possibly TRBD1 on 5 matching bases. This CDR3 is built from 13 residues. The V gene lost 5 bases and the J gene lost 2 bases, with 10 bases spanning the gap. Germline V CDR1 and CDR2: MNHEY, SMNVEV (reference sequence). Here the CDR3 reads CASSPDTTYEQYF. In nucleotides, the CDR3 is TGTGCCAGCAGTCCGGACACTACCTACGAGCAGTACTTC.

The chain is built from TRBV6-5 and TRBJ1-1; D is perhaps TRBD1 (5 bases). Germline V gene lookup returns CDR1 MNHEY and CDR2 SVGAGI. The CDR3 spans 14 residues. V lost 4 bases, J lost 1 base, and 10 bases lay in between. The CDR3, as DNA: TGTGCCAGCAGTTTCCTCACAGGGAACACTGAAGCTTTCTTT. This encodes CASSFLTGNTEAFF.

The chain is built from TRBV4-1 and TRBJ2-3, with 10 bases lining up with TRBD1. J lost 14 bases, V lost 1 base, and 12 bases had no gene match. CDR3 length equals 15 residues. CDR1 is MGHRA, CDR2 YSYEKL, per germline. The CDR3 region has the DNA TGCGCCAGCAGCCAAGCTACGATCTGGGACAGGGGACCGTATTTT. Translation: CASSQATIWDRGPYF.

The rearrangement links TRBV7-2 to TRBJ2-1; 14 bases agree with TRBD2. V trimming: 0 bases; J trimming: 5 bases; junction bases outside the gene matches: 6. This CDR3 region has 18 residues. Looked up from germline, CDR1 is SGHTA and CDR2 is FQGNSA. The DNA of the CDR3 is TGTGCCAGCAGCTTAGCGGGGGGACTAGCGGGGGACGACAATGAGCAGTTCTTC. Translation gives CASSLAGGLAGDDNEQFF.